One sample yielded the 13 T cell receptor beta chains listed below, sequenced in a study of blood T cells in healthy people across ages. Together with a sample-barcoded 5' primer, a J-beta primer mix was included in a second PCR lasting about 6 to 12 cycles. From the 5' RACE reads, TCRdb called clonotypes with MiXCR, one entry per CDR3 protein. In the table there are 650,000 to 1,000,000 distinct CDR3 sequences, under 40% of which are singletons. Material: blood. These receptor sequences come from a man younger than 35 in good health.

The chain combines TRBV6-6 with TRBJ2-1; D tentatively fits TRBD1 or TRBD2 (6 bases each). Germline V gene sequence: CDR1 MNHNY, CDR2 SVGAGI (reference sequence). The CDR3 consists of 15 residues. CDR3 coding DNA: TGTGCTGGCAAACACAGGGAGGCCTCCTACAATGAGCAGTTCTTC. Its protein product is CAGKHREASYNEQFF.

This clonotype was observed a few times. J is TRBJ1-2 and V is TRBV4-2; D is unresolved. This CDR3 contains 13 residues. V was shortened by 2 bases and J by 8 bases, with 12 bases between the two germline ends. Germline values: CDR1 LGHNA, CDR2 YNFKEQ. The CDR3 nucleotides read TGTGCCAGCAGCCAACAGCGGCCGGGGGGCTACACCTTC. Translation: CASSQQRPGGYTF.

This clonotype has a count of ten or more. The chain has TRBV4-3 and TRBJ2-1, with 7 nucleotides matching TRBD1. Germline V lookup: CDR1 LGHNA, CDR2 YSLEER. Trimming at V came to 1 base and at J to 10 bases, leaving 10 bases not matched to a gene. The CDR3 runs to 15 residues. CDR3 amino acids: CASSQGPREGGEQFF. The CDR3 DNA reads TGCGCCAGCAGCCAAGGACCTCGGGAAGGGGGCGAGCAGTTCTTC.

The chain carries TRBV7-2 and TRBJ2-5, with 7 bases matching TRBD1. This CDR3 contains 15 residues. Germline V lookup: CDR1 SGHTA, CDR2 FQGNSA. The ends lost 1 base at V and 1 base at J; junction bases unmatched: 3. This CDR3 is CASSLGRTGQETQYF. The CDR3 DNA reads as TGTGCCAGCAGCTTAGGAAGGACAGGCCAAGAGACCCAGTACTTC.

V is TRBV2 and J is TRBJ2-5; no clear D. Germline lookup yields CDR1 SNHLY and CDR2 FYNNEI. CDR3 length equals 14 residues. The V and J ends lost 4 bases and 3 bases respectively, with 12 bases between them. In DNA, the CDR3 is TGTGCCAGCAGTGCAAGCGACTTCGAAGAGACCCAGTACTTC. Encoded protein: CASSASDFEETQYF.

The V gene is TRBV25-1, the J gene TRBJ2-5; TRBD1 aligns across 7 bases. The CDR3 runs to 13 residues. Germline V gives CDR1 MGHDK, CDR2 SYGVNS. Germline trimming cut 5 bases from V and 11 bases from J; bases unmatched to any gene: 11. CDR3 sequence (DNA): TGTGCCAGCAGTTCAAGGACAGGTCGAGAGCAGTACTTC. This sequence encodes CASSSRTGREQYF.

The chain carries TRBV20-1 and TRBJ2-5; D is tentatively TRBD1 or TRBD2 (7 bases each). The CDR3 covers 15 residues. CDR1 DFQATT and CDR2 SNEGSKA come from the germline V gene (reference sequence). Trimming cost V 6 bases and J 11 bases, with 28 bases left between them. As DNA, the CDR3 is TGCAGTGCCCCCCGCCCCCAGGGGGGGCACAATGAGCAGTACTTC. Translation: CSAPRPQGGHNEQYF.

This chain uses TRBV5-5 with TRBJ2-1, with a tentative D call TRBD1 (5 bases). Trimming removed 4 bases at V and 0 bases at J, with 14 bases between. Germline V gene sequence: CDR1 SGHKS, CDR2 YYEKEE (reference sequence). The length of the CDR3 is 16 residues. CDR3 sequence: CASSTSGSGSYNEQFF. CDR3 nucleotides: TGTGCCAGCAGCACATCAGGGTCGGGCTCCTACAATGAGCAGTTCTTC.

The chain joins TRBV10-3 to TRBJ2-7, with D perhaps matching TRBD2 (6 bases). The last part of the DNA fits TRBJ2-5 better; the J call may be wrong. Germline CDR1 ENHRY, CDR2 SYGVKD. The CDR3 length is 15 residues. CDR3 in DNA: TGTGCCATCAGTGGGACGGGAGAAATGGTAGAGACCCAGTACTTC. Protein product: CAISGTGEMVETQYF.

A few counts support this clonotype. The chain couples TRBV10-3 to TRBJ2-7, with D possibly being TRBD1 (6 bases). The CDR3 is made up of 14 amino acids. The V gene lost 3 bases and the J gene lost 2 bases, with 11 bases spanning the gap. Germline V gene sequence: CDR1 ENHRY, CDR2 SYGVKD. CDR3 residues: CAISEEGHPYEQYF. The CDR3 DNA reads TGTGCCATCAGTGAAGAGGGACATCCCTACGAGCAGTACTTC.

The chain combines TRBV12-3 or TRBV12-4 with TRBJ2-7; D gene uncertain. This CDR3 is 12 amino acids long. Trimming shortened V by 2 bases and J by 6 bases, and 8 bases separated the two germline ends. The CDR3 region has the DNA TGTGCCAGCAGTTTATCTGGGTTCGAGCAGTACTTC. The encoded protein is CASSLSGFEQYF.

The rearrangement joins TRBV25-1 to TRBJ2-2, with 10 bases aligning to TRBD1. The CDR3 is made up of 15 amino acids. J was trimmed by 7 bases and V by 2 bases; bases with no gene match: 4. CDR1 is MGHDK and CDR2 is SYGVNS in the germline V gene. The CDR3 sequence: CASSEKGQGDGELFF. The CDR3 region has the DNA TGTGCCAGCAGTGAAAAAGGACAGGGGGACGGGGAGCTGTTTTTT.

The CDR3 here is CASSLEVDYGYTF. DNA of the CDR3: TGTGCCAGCAGCTTAGAGGTGGACTATGGCTACACCTTC. The chain is built from TRBV7-8 and TRBJ1-2; no firm D call. V shed 1 base and J shed 3 bases, with 6 bases lying between them. Germline assignment: CDR1 SGHVS and CDR2 FQNEAQ. This CDR3 comprises 13 residues.